What follows are 12 T cell receptor beta chains derived from one specimen sequenced in a study of T cell repertoires in cytomegalovirus infection. TCRdb independently ran MiXCR on the reads; one entry per CDR3 protein. The profile covers approximately 50,000 distinct CDR3 sequences, with roughly 20% appearing a single time and 64% taken by the ten largest. Antigens of these TCRs are unknown. The material was CD8+ T cells from cultured PBMCs, obtained from culture after CMV antigen stimulation. Receptor source: a human donor in good health (CMV status not recorded). Some clones in this sample may be carry-over from other donors' samples.

This clonotype was seen many times. The chain combines TRBV6-2 or TRBV6-3 with TRBJ2-7; 9 nucleotides align to TRBD2. The CDR3 is 13 amino acids. Germline lookup yields CDR1 MNHEY and CDR2 SVGEGT. The ends lost 8 bases at V and 6 bases at J; junction bases unmatched: 8. CDR3 in DNA: TGTGCCAGCCAACCGGGACTAGCTCTCGAGCAGTACTTC. Translating it yields CASQPGLALEQYF.

Only a few counts were recorded for this clonotype. This chain uses TRBV7-8 with TRBJ2-4, with TRBD1 matching over 7 bases. Trimming took 5 bases from V and 5 from J; bases not matched to a gene: 6. The CDR3 contains 14 residues. The V gene's germline CDR1 is SGHVS and CDR2 FQNEAQ. CDR3: CASSIRDSENIQYF. CDR3 DNA sequence: TGTGCCAGCAGCATCCGGGACAGTGAAAACATTCAGTACTTC.

The chain couples TRBV6-1 to TRBJ2-1; 12 positions agree with TRBD2. V was pared by 6 bases and J by 7 bases, with 7 bases of the junction left unmatched. The CDR3 consists of 15 residues. Germline V gene lookup returns CDR1 MNHNS and CDR2 SASEGT. CDR3 DNA: TGTGCCAGCAGGGGTTTTCTAGCGGGGGGGAATGAGCAGTTCTTC. Its protein is CASRGFLAGGNEQFF.

The chain carries TRBV20-1 and TRBJ2-2; 8 bases are shared with TRBD1. Per germline, CDR1 DFQATT and CDR2 SNEGSKA (reference sequence). The ends lost 7 bases at V and 5 bases at J; junction bases unmatched: 9. The CDR3 has 14 amino acids. The CDR3 nucleotides are TGCAGTGTCACGGACAGGGCGGGGACCGGGGAGCTGTTTTTT. It codes for CSVTDRAGTGELFF.

This clonotype was detected a few times. The rearrangement uses TRBV20-1 and TRBJ2-1; 8 positions agree with TRBD1. Germline CDR1 and CDR2: DFQATT and SNEGSKA (reference sequence). V shed 0 bases, J shed 2 bases, and the junction held 12 bases outside the gene matches. This CDR3 comprises 18 residues. Written as DNA, the CDR3 is TGCAGTGCTAGAGATAGGCGTCACTCAGGGGGCCCCTACAATGAGCAGTTCTTC. Translated: CSARDRRHSGGPYNEQFF.

This clonotype was observed a few times. Compared with germline, one end of the junction differs, possibly owing to a read error. The J gene is TRBJ2-7, the V gene TRBV7-9, with D possibly TRBD1 on 5 matching bases. The CDR3 totals 12 residues. Germline V lookup: CDR1 SEHNR, CDR2 FQNEAQ (reference sequence). CDR3 coding DNA: TGTGCCAGCAGCCCGACGGACACAGCTCCGAGCTTC. This encodes CASSPTDTAPSF.

This chain uses TRBV12-3 or TRBV12-4 with TRBJ1-5; 8 positions match TRBD1. V shed 6 bases and J 2 bases; nucleotides not matched to a gene: 3. CDR3 length: 14 amino acids. The CDR3 reads CASSQDRGNQPQHF. CDR3 in DNA: TGTGCCAGCAGCCAGGACAGGGGCAATCAGCCCCAGCATTTT.

This clonotype has a handful of counts. The CDR3 bases are TGTGCCAGCAGCTTAAGGAAAACTACCATTTTAAGCTCCTACGAGCAGTACTTC. This sequence encodes CASSLRKTTILSSYEQYF. The V call is TRBV7-9, the J call TRBJ2-7; no clear D. Germline V lookup: CDR1 SEHNR, CDR2 FQNEAQ (reference sequence). The CDR3 contains 18 residues. Trimming removed 2 bases from V and 0 bases from J, with 20 bases in between.

A few counts support this clonotype. The chain joins TRBV6-6 to TRBJ1-1; no reliable D call. Trimming took 5 bases from V and 11 from J, leaving 15 bases between them. The CDR3 is 12 amino acids. CDR1 and CDR2 (germline): MNHNY, SVGAGI (reference sequence). Written as DNA, the CDR3 is TGTGCCAGCAGTACCAGGAGGGATGGGGCTTTCTTT. The encoded protein is CASSTRRDGAFF.

This clonotype was detected a few times. The chain couples TRBV4-1 to TRBJ2-1; D possibly corresponds to TRBD1 (6 bases). Trimming shortened V by 5 bases and J by 6 bases, and 26 bases separated the two germline ends. Per germline, CDR1 MGHRA and CDR2 YSYEKL. The CDR3 is 18 residues long. The CDR3 region is CASSSHPGAATPTNEQFF. The DNA for the CDR3 is TGCGCCAGCAGCTCGCACCCAGGGGCTGCTACGCCCACCAATGAGCAGTTCTTC.

The J gene is TRBJ1-1, the V gene TRBV7-8; 7 bases map to TRBD1. The CDR3 contains 14 residues. V gave up 5 bases and J gave up 1 base; unmatched junction bases: 4. Looked up from germline, CDR1 is SGHVS and CDR2 is FQNEAQ. CDR3 in amino acids: CASSPDRRNTEAFF. In DNA, the CDR3 is TGTGCCAGCAGCCCGGACAGGAGGAACACTGAAGCTTTCTTT.

The chain uses TRBV9 and TRBJ1-1; possible D gene TRBD1, 6 bases. The CDR3 has 15 residues. Trimming pared 0 bases from V and 1 base from J, leaving 10 bases between. Looked up from germline, CDR1 is SGDLS and CDR2 is YYNGEE. CDR3 sequence: CASSVEGHPNTEAFF. DNA of the CDR3: TGTGCCAGCAGCGTAGAGGGACACCCGAACACTGAAGCTTTCTTT.